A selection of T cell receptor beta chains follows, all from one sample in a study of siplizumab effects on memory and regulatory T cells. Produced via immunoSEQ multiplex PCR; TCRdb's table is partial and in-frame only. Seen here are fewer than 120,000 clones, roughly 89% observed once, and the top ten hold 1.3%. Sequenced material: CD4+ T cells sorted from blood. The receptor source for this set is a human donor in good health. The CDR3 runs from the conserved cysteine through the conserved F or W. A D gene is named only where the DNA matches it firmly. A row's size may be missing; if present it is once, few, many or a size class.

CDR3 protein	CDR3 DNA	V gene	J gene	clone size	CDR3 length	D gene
CASSLTFRLASGANVLTF	TGCGCCAGCAGCTTGACCTTTAGACTAGCTTCTGGGGCCAACGTCCTGACTTTC	TRBV5-1	TRBJ2-6	.	18	TRBD2
CASSTEMGQGLEQYF	TGTGCCAGCAGCACAGAGATGGGACAGGGGCTTGAGCAGTACTTC	TRBV7-9	TRBJ2-7	.	15	TRBD1
CASRRNSYNSPLHF	TGTGCCAGCAGGAGAAACTCCTATAATTCACCCCTCCACTTT	TRBV6-1	TRBJ1-6	few	14	.
CASSLEAGGGYEQYF	TGCGCCAGCAGCTTGGAAGCGGGAGGGGGGTACGAGCAGTACTTC	TRBV5-1	TRBJ2-7	.	15	TRBD2
CAWSPLFGGRTYEQYF	TGTGCCTGGAGTCCCCTTTTTGGGGGACGAACCTACGAGCAGTACTTC	TRBV30	TRBJ2-7	once	16	.
CATGGGFYQPQHF	TGTGCCACCGGGGGGGGGTTCTATCAGCCCCAGCATTTT	TRBV27	TRBJ1-5	.	13	.
CASSYGDRGGPLHF	TGTGCCAGCAGTTACGGGGACAGGGGAGGTCCCCTCCACTTT	TRBV6-5	TRBJ1-6	.	14	TRBD1
CASSRGTGTDTQYF	TGTGCCAGCAGCCGAGGGACAGGCACAGATACGCAGTATTTT	TRBV6-5	TRBJ2-3	.	14	TRBD1
CASSYQQGGEQYF	TGTGCCAGCAGTTACCAGCAGGGGGGCGAGCAGTACTTC	TRBV6-6	TRBJ2-7	.	13	.
CASSNTGMTEAFF	TGTGCCAGCAGCAACACAGGGATGACTGAAGCTTTCTTT	TRBV7-6	TRBJ1-1	.	13	.
CAWSAPPRLAATYEQYF	TGTGCCTGGAGTGCGCCACCCAGACTAGCGGCGACCTACGAGCAGTACTTC	TRBV30	TRBJ2-7	.	17	TRBD2
CASSLTDRVQETQYF	TGTGCCAGCAGTTTAACAGACCGGGTTCAAGAGACCCAGTACTTC	TRBV28	TRBJ2-5	.	15	.
CASSLAWDVWGQPQHF	TGTGCCAGCAGCTTAGCTTGGGACGTTTGGGGTCAGCCCCAGCATTTT	TRBV11-3	TRBJ1-5	once	16	.
CASSPAVDVRGYGYTF	TGTGCCAGCTCACCAGCGGTGGACGTCAGGGGCTATGGCTACACCTTC	TRBV18	TRBJ1-2	.	16	.
CASSLTLPGQGYEQYF	TGTGCCAGCAGTTTGACTCTCCCGGGACAGGGTTACGAGCAGTACTTC	TRBV27	TRBJ2-7	.	16	TRBD1
CASTLTSGGTYNEQFF	TGTGCCAGCACCCTTACTAGCGGGGGAACTTACAATGAGCAGTTCTTC	TRBV7-2	TRBJ2-1	.	16	TRBD2
CASRTQAGGPYEQYF	TGTGCCAGTAGGACCCAAGCGGGGGGCCCTTACGAGCAGTACTTC	TRBV19	TRBJ2-7	.	15	TRBD2
CASSLRSFLAGSLYNEQFF	TGTGCCAGCAGTTTAAGGAGTTTTCTAGCGGGAAGCCTCTACAATGAGCAGTTCTTC	TRBV27	TRBJ2-1	.	19	TRBD2
CASSLIRARGYTF	TGTGCCAGCAGCTTAATCAGGGCGCGTGGCTACACCTTC	TRBV11-2	TRBJ1-2	.	13	.
CASSFQQGGGYTF	TGTGCCAGCAGCTTTCAACAGGGGGGTGGCTACACCTTC	TRBV7-3	TRBJ1-2	.	13	TRBD1
CASSWGIPNNEQYF	TGTGCCAGCAGCTGGGGGATACCGAACAACGAGCAGTACTTC	TRBV5-5	TRBJ2-7	.	14	.
CASSTLDRNTDTQYF	TGTGCCAGCTCAACCCTGGACCGAAACACAGATACGCAGTATTTT	TRBV18	TRBJ2-3	once	15	.
CASSHSPGSSYEQYF	TGTGCCAGCAGCCACTCCCCGGGAAGCTCCTACGAGCAGTACTTC	TRBV7-3	TRBJ2-7	few	15	.
CASSLAAGANVLTF	TGCGCCAGCAGCTTGGCAGCTGGGGCCAACGTCCTGACTTTC	TRBV5-1	TRBJ2-6	.	14	.
CASSPPRPGGGYTF	TGTGCCAGCTCACCACCGAGGCCAGGGGGCGGCTACACCTTC	TRBV18	TRBJ1-2	once	14	TRBD1
CASSLAGPRLALSDTQYF	TGCGCCAGCAGCTTGGCCGGCCCTCGGCTAGCTCTATCAGATACGCAGTATTTT	TRBV5-1	TRBJ2-3	.	18	.
CASSLDEGRVSYEQYF	TGCGCCAGCAGCTTGGATGAGGGGCGGGTCTCCTACGAGCAGTACTTC	TRBV5-1	TRBJ2-7	.	16	.
CASSLGERQKLFF	TGTGCCAGCAGCTTGGGGGAGAGGCAAAAACTGTTTTTT	TRBV5-4	TRBJ1-4	.	13	.
CASSPDSTGELFF	TGTGCCAGCAGCCCTGACAGCACCGGGGAGCTGTTTTTT	TRBV7-9	TRBJ2-2	.	13	.
CASSQQGRNTIYF	TGTGCCAGCAGTCAACAGGGTAGAAACACCATATATTTT	TRBV6-1	TRBJ1-3	.	13	.
CASSLDGSANYGYTF	TGCGCCAGCAGCTTGGATGGAAGCGCTAACTATGGCTACACCTTC	TRBV5-1	TRBJ1-2	.	15	.
CASSLEIFF	TGTGCCAGCAGCTTAGAGATTTTCTTT	TRBV7-6	TRBJ1-1	.	9	.
CASRPPLDSPLHF	TGTGCCAGCAGACCCCCGCTTGATTCACCCCTCCACTTT	TRBV27	TRBJ1-6	.	13	.
CATLSPGQYEQYF	TGTGCCACCCTATCCCCTGGACAGTACGAGCAGTACTTC	TRBV6-5	TRBJ2-7	few	13	.
CAWSGTRRMGEQYF	TGTGCCTGGAGTGGAACTAGGAGAATGGGCGAGCAGTACTTC	TRBV30	TRBJ2-7	.	14	.
CASRLGQGREKLFF	TGTGCCAGCAGACTCGGACAGGGCAGAGAAAAACTGTTTTTT	TRBV7-9	TRBJ1-4	.	14	TRBD1
CASSVGSSYNEQFF	TGTGCCAGCAGTGTCGGGAGTTCCTACAATGAGCAGTTCTTC	TRBV2	TRBJ2-1	.	14	.
CASSISGPNRNEQFF	TGCGCCAGCAGCATTAGCGGCCCAAACAGGAATGAGCAGTTCTTC	TRBV5-1	TRBJ2-1	once	15	.
CASSLEGGSTDTQYF	TGTGCCAGCAGCTTAGAGGGGGGAAGCACAGATACGCAGTATTTT	TRBV11-3	TRBJ2-3	.	15	.
CASILGPTGKPEASGNTIYF	TGTGCCAGCATCCTTGGGCCGACAGGGAAGCCTGAAGCCTCTGGAAACACCATATATTTT	TRBV14	TRBJ1-3	.	20	TRBD1
CASSLGTRGVQETQYF	TGTGCCAGCAGCTTGGGGACCAGGGGGGTCCAAGAGACCCAGTACTTC	TRBV7-2	TRBJ2-5	.	16	.
CSVGGSGTANTEAFF	TGCAGCGTTGGAGGTTCCGGGACAGCGAACACTGAAGCTTTCTTT	TRBV29-1	TRBJ1-1	.	15	TRBD1